A selection of T cell receptor beta chains follows, all from one sample in a study of blood T cell repertoires in COVID-19. The protocol was immunoSEQ multiplex PCR, while the TCRdb copy is restricted to in-frame clones and leaves out a portion. In the table there are about 72,000 clones, more than 80% of which are singletons. The sample consisted of peripheral blood. The receptors derive from a woman of 80 years or more with active or convalescent COVID-19. Both conserved end residues are part of each CDR3. Fields, in order: clone size, V gene, J gene, D gene, CDR3 protein, CDR3 DNA. The D gene is left open where the match is weak. Not all rows give a size; the values are once, few, many and, for expanded clones, a class.

>NA|TRBV5-6|TRBJ1-1|NA
CASTPGFAEAFF
TGTGCCAGCACCCCAGGGTTCGCTGAAGCTTTCTTT
>NA|TRBV28|TRBJ2-6|NA
CASSSGVSGANVLTF
TGTGCCAGCAGTTCAGGGGTCTCTGGGGCCAACGTCCTGACTTTC
>NA|TRBV2|TRBJ1-3|TRBD1
CASPTGPGNTIYF
TGTGCCAGCCCGACAGGGCCGGGAAACACCATATATTTT
>NA|TRBV13|TRBJ2-7|NA
CASSLYNRGGPDYSYEQYF
TGTGCCAGCAGCTTATATAATAGGGGGGGGCCAGATTACTCCTACGAGCAGTACTTC
>few|TRBV28|TRBJ2-2|TRBD2
CASTPAGETNTGELFF
TGTGCCAGCACCCCAGCGGGAGAAACGAACACCGGGGAGCTGTTTTTT
>NA|TRBV18|TRBJ1-4|TRBD1
CASSPEQGAQEQLFF
TGTGCCAGCTCACCCGAACAGGGGGCGCAGGAGCAACTGTTTTTT
>NA|TRBV27|TRBJ1-2|TRBD1
CASRIDRVGGYTF
TGTGCCAGCCGCATCGACAGGGTGGGGGGCTACACCTTC
>once|TRBV12-5|TRBJ1-2|TRBD1
CASTGDRGLGYTF
TGTGCTAGTACTGGGGACAGGGGCTTGGGCTACACCTTC
>NA|TRBV11-2|TRBJ2-7|TRBD2
CASSLGSGLGGQYF
TGTGCCAGCAGCTTGGGCTCGGGACTAGGGGGGCAGTACTTC
>NA|TRBV28|TRBJ1-1|TRBD1
CASTFYRGAGSEAFF
TGTGCCAGCACCTTCTACAGGGGAGCTGGGTCTGAAGCTTTCTTT
>NA|TRBV10-3|TRBJ2-7|NA
CAISGLSQDYEQYF
TGTGCCATCAGCGGACTGTCCCAGGACTACGAGCAGTACTTC
>few|TRBV25-1|TRBJ2-1|NA
CASSESLWDNYNEQFF
TGTGCCAGCAGTGAAAGTTTGTGGGACAACTACAATGAGCAGTTCTTC
>few|TRBV6-4|TRBJ2-3|TRBD2
CASSDGLAGLDTQYF
TGTGCCAGCAGTGACGGGCTAGCGGGGCTGGATACGCAGTATTTT
>once|TRBV15|TRBJ1-3|TRBD1
CATSRDRGSSGNTIYF
TGTGCCACCAGCAGGGACAGGGGTAGCTCTGGAAACACCATATATTTT
>NA|TRBV7-9|TRBJ2-7|TRBD2
CASSPPGGGYYEQYF
TGTGCCAGCAGCCCCCCGGGGGGGGGCTACTACGAGCAGTACTTC
>NA|TRBV18|TRBJ1-4|TRBD1
CASSPDRDEKLFF
TGTGCCAGCTCACCAGACAGGGACGAAAAACTGTTTTTT
>NA|TRBV9|TRBJ1-2|TRBD1
CASTRDRGSNYGYTF
TGTGCCAGCACCCGGGACAGGGGATCTAACTATGGCTACACCTTC
>NA|TRBV2|TRBJ2-2|TRBD2
CASSVPSGGASTGELFF
TGTGCCAGCAGTGTCCCTAGCGGGGGGGCGAGTACCGGGGAGCTGTTTTTT
>NA|TRBV7-2|TRBJ1-6|TRBD1
CASSNRRDRASPLHF
TGTGCCAGCAGCAACCGACGGGACAGGGCTTCACCCCTCCACTTT
>NA|TRBV3-1/TRBV3-2|TRBJ2-1|TRBD2
CASSQLNSGGHLFF
TGTGCCAGCAGCCAATTGAATAGCGGGGGGCACCTTTTCTTC
>NA|TRBV25-1|TRBJ2-7|NA
CASSPTLDRQGYEQYF
TGTGCCAGCAGTCCCACACTTGACAGGCAAGGCTACGAGCAGTACTTC
>NA|TRBV3-1/TRBV3-2|TRBJ1-2|TRBD1
CASSLRTGPGYTF
TGTGCCAGCAGCCTCCGGACAGGGCCTGGCTACACCTTC
>NA|TRBV7-2|TRBJ1-6|NA
CASSPLPGNSPLHF
TGTGCCAGCAGCCCCCTCCCAGGGAATTCACCCCTCCACTTT
>NA|TRBV7-2|TRBJ2-1|NA
CASSLGLGYNEQFF
TGTGCCAGCAGCTTAGGCCTAGGATACAATGAGCAGTTCTTC
>NA|TRBV5-5|TRBJ2-3|TRBD1
CASSLTTGTGHF
TGTGCCAGCAGCTTAACTACCGGGACAGGGCATTTT
>NA|TRBV4-3|TRBJ2-3|TRBD1
CASSQDLDRGYSTDTQYF
TGCGCCAGCAGCCAAGATTTGGACAGGGGCTATAGCACAGATACGCAGTATTTT
>NA|TRBV11-2|TRBJ2-1|TRBD2
CASSFSGRTYNEQFF
TGTGCCAGCAGCTTTAGCGGGCGAACCTACAATGAGCAGTTCTTC
>NA|TRBV6-5|TRBJ2-3|TRBD2
CASSSMGEGTQYF
TGTGCCAGCAGTTCCATGGGGGAGGGTACGCAGTATTTT
>few|TRBV5-1|TRBJ2-7|TRBD1
CASSLGRDRGHEQYF
TGCGCCAGCAGCTTGGGCCGGGACAGGGGACACGAGCAGTACTTC
>NA|TRBV21-1|TRBJ2-7|NA
CASSISGYEQYF
TGTGCCAGCAGCATTAGCGGCTACGAGCAGTACTTC
>NA|TRBV15|TRBJ1-6|NA
CATSRDIGVVGSPLHF
TGTGCCACCAGCAGAGATATCGGGGTGGTGGGTTCACCCCTCCACTTT
>NA|TRBV30|TRBJ1-2|TRBD1
CAWSVQGQGLHPF
TGTGCCTGGAGTGTCCAAGGACAGGGGTTGCATCCTTTC
>NA|TRBV21-1|TRBJ2-7|NA
CASNGQAAFYEQYF
TGTGCCAGCAACGGACAGGCTGCCTTCTACGAGCAGTACTTC
>NA|TRBV6-2/TRBV6-3|TRBJ2-7|NA
CASSWTVYEQYF
TGTGCCAGCAGTTGGACAGTTTACGAGCAGTACTTC
>NA|TRBV3-1/TRBV3-2|TRBJ1-3|TRBD1
CASSQDLDRRRNTIYF
TGTGCCAGCAGCCAAGATCTGGACAGGAGGAGAAACACCATATATTTT
>NA|TRBV19|TRBJ1-2|TRBD1
CASSMGQGWGYGYTF
TGTGCCAGTAGTATGGGACAGGGCTGGGGCTATGGCTACACCTTC
>NA|TRBV28|TRBJ2-1|NA
CASSTTKRGTYNEQFF
TGTGCCAGCAGTACGACGAAACGGGGTACCTACAATGAGCAGTTCTTC
>once|TRBV4-1|TRBJ1-6|TRBD1
CASSPRTGQNNSPLHF
TGCGCCAGCAGCCCCCGGACAGGACAGAATAATTCACCCCTCCACTTT
>NA|TRBV28|TRBJ1-6|TRBD1
CASSHPTGQGNSPLHF
TGTGCCAGCAGTCATCCGACGGGACAGGGGAATTCACCCCTCCACTTT
>many|TRBV12-1|TRBJ2-2|NA
CASTDFTRTGGLRSNTGELFF
TGTGCCAGCACAGACTTTACGCGGACAGGGGGATTACGCTCGAACACCGGGGAGCTGTTTTTT
>few|TRBV27|TRBJ1-6|TRBD1
CASSRGQGVYNSPLHF
TGTGCCAGCAGTAGAGGACAGGGCGTATATAATTCACCCCTCCACTTT
>NA|TRBV7-2|TRBJ2-1|TRBD1
CASSLTLTGGLGQFF
TGTGCCAGCAGCTTAACCCTAACAGGGGGCCTTGGGCAGTTCTTC
>few|TRBV4-1|TRBJ1-2|NA
CASSQGYRDYGYTF
TGCGCCAGCAGCCAAGGGTACAGGGATTATGGCTACACCTTC
>NA|TRBV29-1|TRBJ2-1|TRBD2
CSVRLAGGVNNEQFF
TGCAGCGTTAGGCTTGCGGGGGGGGTTAACAATGAGCAGTTCTTC
>NA|TRBV19|TRBJ1-6|TRBD1
CASSTTGTANTPLHF
TGTGCCAGTAGCACTACCGGGACAGCCAATACGCCCCTCCACTTT
>NA|TRBV19|TRBJ2-5|TRBD1
CASSIGGTGYGTQYF
TGTGCCAGTAGTATTGGTGGGACAGGGTACGGGACCCAGTACTTC